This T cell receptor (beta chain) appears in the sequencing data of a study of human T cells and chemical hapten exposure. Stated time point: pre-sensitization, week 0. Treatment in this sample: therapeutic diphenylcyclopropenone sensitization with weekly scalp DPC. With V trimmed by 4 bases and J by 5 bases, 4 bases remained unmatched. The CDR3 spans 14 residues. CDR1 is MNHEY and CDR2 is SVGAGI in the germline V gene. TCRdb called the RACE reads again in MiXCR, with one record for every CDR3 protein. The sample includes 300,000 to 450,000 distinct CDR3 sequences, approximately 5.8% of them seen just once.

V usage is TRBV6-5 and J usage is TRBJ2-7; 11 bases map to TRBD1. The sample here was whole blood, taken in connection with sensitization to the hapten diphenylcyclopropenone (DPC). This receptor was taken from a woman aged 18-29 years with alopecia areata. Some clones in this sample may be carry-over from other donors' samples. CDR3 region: CASSSPGQGDEQYF. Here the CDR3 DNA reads TGTGCCAGCAGTTCGCCGGGACAGGGGGACGAGCAGTACTTC.